This TCR beta chain was sequenced for a study of cytomegalovirus exposure and HLA in healthy donors. Study-level points and caveats: Later work associated fewer than 20,000 TCR beta sequences with HLA alleles at 0.05 false discovery rate. There were reportedly fewer N-insertions in an Asian-associated ancestry cluster than the roughly 670-donor mean, in a later analysis. The authors reported that TCR beta sequences could predict HLA-A and HLA-B alleles. These predictions were accurate for most subjects in the first cohort. Among the most significant clusters, several appeared linked to common viral pathogens in a later analysis.

A note on this clone: Its antigen is unidentified.

Primers included in the PCR were 60 Vbeta and 13 Jbeta primers. Generated by immunoSEQ multiplex PCR, the TCRdb table keeps only in-frame clones and is missing some. The sample consists of under 200,000 clones, about 80% of them appearing once. The TCR was taken from a woman aged 45-60 years in good health and CMV-seronegative. The material sequenced was PBMCs.

CDR3: CASIPWTGSSGANVLTF. The CDR3 region has the DNA TGTGCCAGCATCCCCTGGACAGGGAGCTCTGGGGCCAACGTCCTGACTTTC. This chain uses TRBV7-8 with TRBJ2-6; 8 nucleotides match TRBD1. CDR3 length: 17 residues. Germline V gene sequence: CDR1 SGHVS, CDR2 FQNEAQ. V gave up 7 bases and J gave up 0 bases; unmatched junction bases: 8.